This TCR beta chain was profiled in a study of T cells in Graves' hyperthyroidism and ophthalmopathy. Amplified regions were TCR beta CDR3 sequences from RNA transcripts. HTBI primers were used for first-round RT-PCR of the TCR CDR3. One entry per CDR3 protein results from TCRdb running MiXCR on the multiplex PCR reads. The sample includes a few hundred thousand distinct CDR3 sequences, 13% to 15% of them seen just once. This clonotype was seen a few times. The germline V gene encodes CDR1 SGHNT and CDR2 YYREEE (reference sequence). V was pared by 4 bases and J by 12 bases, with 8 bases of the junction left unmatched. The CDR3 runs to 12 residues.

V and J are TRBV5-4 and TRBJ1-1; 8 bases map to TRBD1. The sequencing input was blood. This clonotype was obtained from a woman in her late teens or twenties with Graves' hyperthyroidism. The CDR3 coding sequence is TGTGCCAGCAGCGCAGGACAGGGAGGGACTTTCTTT. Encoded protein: CASSAGQGGTFF.